This passage covers 18 T cell receptor beta chains from one sample sequenced in a study of T cell repertoires in cytomegalovirus infection. TCRdb re-derived calls from the reads in MiXCR, one entry per CDR3 protein. Of about 240,000 distinct CDR3 sequences in the sample, around 6.4% were seen once. Sample: PBMCs. These receptors were taken from a human donor in good health (CMV status not recorded). Some clones in this sample may be carry-over from other donors' samples.

At least ten counts were recorded for this clonotype. V is TRBV7-2 and J is TRBJ1-1, with a tentative D call TRBD1 (5 bases). CDR1 SGHTA and CDR2 FQGNSA come from the germline V gene. V lost 0 bases, J lost 5 bases, and 16 bases lay in between. The CDR3 has 16 residues. The CDR3 reads CASSLASKGAKTEAFF. CDR3 DNA sequence: TGTGCCAGCAGCTTAGCGTCAAAAGGGGCGAAGACTGAAGCTTTCTTT.

The V and J genes are TRBV20-1 and TRBJ2-3; D unclear. V gave up 1 base and J gave up 0 bases, with 5 bases separating them. The CDR3 is made up of 13 amino acids. In germline, CDR1 is DFQATT, CDR2 SNEGSKA (reference sequence). CDR3 DNA sequence: TGCAGTGCTAGAGCCCCCAGCACAGATACGCAGTATTTT. Translated: CSARAPSTDTQYF.

Ten or more counts support this clonotype. CDR3 DNA sequence: TGTGCCAGCAGCCTACCGGGACAGGTCCCTGAAGCTTTCTTT. Translated: CASSLPGQVPEAFF. V gene TRBV7-9 combines with J gene TRBJ1-1, with TRBD1 matching 8 bases. The CDR3 is made up of 14 amino acids. With 5 bases clipped from V and 6 bases from J, the junction kept 8 bases outside the gene matches. Germline V gene lookup returns CDR1 SEHNR and CDR2 FQNEAQ (reference sequence).

Many counts were recorded for this clonotype. V and J are TRBV12-3 or TRBV12-4 and TRBJ1-3; D unclear. V dropped 3 bases and J dropped 2 bases, with 11 bases sitting between them. The CDR3 is 15 amino acids. CDR3 bases: TGTGCCAGCAGTTTCGGAACAGTTACTGGAAACACCATATATTTT. This gives the protein CASSFGTVTGNTIYF.

The chain carries TRBV7-9 and TRBJ2-7; 7 bases agree with TRBD1. Germline V gives CDR1 SEHNR, CDR2 FQNEAQ (reference sequence). J lost 4 bases, V lost 5 bases, and 8 bases had no gene match. This CDR3 spans 14 amino acids. The CDR3 protein is CASSLRTGRYEQYF. CDR3 nucleotides: TGTGCCAGCAGCCTAAGGACAGGTAGATACGAGCAGTACTTC.

This clonotype was counted ten times or more. This chain connects TRBV5-6 to TRBJ2-1, with 7 bases fitting TRBD2. This CDR3 is built from 15 residues. The germline V gene has CDR1 SGHDT and CDR2 YYEEEE. With 4 bases clipped from V and 1 base from J, the junction kept 5 bases outside the gene matches. The DNA for the CDR3 is TGTGCCAGCAGCCAGCGGGGAGGGTCCTACAATGAGCAGTTCTTC. Its translation: CASSQRGGSYNEQFF.

This clonotype was counted many times. This sequence joins TRBV7-2 and TRBJ1-1; D not certain. Germline CDR1 SGHTA, CDR2 FQGNSA. V was trimmed by 5 bases and J by 4 bases, leaving 17 bases between them. There are 15 residues in the CDR3. CDR3 region: CASSPRVAGTTEAFF. In DNA, the CDR3 is TGTGCCAGCAGCCCGCGGGTAGCGGGAACCACTGAAGCTTTCTTT.

This clonotype has only a few counts. The chain is built from TRBV20-1 and TRBJ2-5; D may be TRBD1 (6 bases). V lost 5 bases to trimming and J lost 7 bases, with 23 bases between them. Germline loops: CDR1 DFQATT, CDR2 SNEGSKA (reference sequence). This CDR3 has 15 residues. CDR3 nucleotide sequence: TGCAGTGCTGAGGTGGGGGACAAGACCGCTGGGACCCAGTACTTC. Protein: CSAEVGDKTAGTQYF.

The rearrangement uses TRBV12-3 or TRBV12-4 and TRBJ1-6; 7 bases agree with TRBD1. Germline trimming cut 6 bases from V and 10 bases from J; bases unmatched to any gene: 6. CDR3 length: 13 amino acids. The CDR3 nucleotides are TGTGCCAGCAGCCCAGGGGGGGAGTCACCCCTCCACTTT. It encodes CASSPGGESPLHF.

This clonotype showed up just a few times. The CDR3 DNA reads TGTGCCAGCAGTGTTTTAGGACAGGCCTACGAGCAGTACTTC. It specifies CASSVLGQAYEQYF. The chain joins TRBV28 to TRBJ2-7, with 7 bases that match TRBD1. This CDR3 has 14 amino acids. Germline values: CDR1 MDHEN, CDR2 SYDVKM. Germline trimming cut 5 bases from V and 2 bases from J; bases unmatched to any gene: 6. Drawing the rest from reference TRBV28 and TRBJ2-7, the complete variable domain is DVKVTQSSRYLVKRTGEKVFLECVQDMDHENMFWYRQDPGLGLRLIYFSYDVKMKEKGDIPEGYSVSREKKERFSLILESASTNQTSMYLCASSVLGQAYEQYFGPGTRLTVT.

This clonotype was picked up many times. The chain recombines TRBV7-2 with TRBJ2-7; D could derive from TRBD1 or TRBD2 (5 bases each). Germline CDR1 reads SGHTA; CDR2 reads FQGNSA. V lost 1 base and J 7 bases, leaving 20 bases between the germline ends. The CDR3 covers 16 residues. The CDR3: CASSLDKGTIAGEQYF. CDR3 nucleotide sequence: TGTGCCAGCAGCTTAGACAAGGGGACGATTGCAGGGGAGCAGTACTTC.

This clonotype was counted many times. The rearrangement links TRBV28 to TRBJ1-1; TRBD1 matches at 7 bases. The CDR3 extends over 12 amino acids. V lost 2 bases to trimming and J lost 10 bases; unmatched junction nucleotides: 4. Germline V gene lookup returns CDR1 MDHEN and CDR2 SYDVKM. The CDR3 sequence: CASSLEAGGAFF. The CDR3, as DNA: TGTGCCAGCAGTTTAGAGGCAGGGGGAGCTTTCTTT.

This clonotype was seen at least ten times. The chain couples TRBV7-2 to TRBJ2-5; TRBD1 might be the D (5 bases). Trimming removed 4 bases from V and 3 bases from J, with 12 bases in between. Germline V gene lookup returns CDR1 SGHTA and CDR2 FQGNSA. This CDR3 region has 14 residues. The CDR3 sequence is CASSSPDREETQYF. CDR3 in DNA: TGTGCCAGCAGCTCACCTGACAGAGAAGAGACCCAGTACTTC.

This clonotype was counted many times. The genes are TRBV28 and TRBJ2-7, with TRBD1 matching over 8 bases. This CDR3 contains 14 residues. The junction had 6 bases not matched to a gene; V was cut back by 5 bases and J by 3 bases. CDR1 MDHEN and CDR2 SYDVKM come from the germline V gene. CDR3 DNA: TGTGCCAGCAGTCGACAGGGGCCCCTCTACGAGCAGTACTTC. This sequence encodes CASSRQGPLYEQYF.

This clonotype was counted ten times or more. The CDR3: CASSTRQGHNYGYTF. The CDR3 DNA reads TGTGCCAGCAGCACCCGACAGGGACATAACTATGGCTACACCTTC. The J gene is TRBJ1-2, the V gene TRBV7-2; TRBD1 matches 7 bases. The V gene's germline CDR1 is SGHTA and CDR2 FQGNSA. V lost 5 bases, J lost 1 base, and 7 bases stayed unmatched. There are 15 residues in the CDR3. The whole variable domain, filled in from reference TRBV7-2 and TRBJ1-2, reads GAGVSQSPSNKVTEKGKDVELRCDPISGHTALYWYRQSLGQGLEFLIYFQGNSAPDKSGLPSDRFSAERTGGSVSTLTIQRTQQEDSAVYLCASSTRQGHNYGYTFGSGTRLTVV.

This clonotype has a count of ten or more. This rearrangement joins TRBV2 to TRBJ1-1, with a possible D match to TRBD1 (6 bases). V was shortened by 8 bases and J by 0 bases, with 10 bases between the two germline ends. CDR1 is SNHLY and CDR2 is FYNNEI in the germline V gene. The CDR3 totals 13 residues. The CDR3 protein is CASPGEVNTEAFF. In nucleotides, the CDR3 is TGTGCCAGCCCAGGGGAAGTGAACACTGAAGCTTTCTTT.

Only a few counts were recorded for this clonotype. The rearrangement uses TRBV29-1 and TRBJ1-1, with a tentative D call TRBD1 (5 bases). This CDR3 has 14 amino acids. The germline CDR1 and CDR2 sequences are SQVTM and ANQGSEA. V lost 3 bases and J lost 3, with 14 bases in between. CDR3 residues: CSVEGPRQDTEAFF. DNA for the CDR3: TGCAGCGTTGAGGGGCCGCGGCAGGACACTGAAGCTTTCTTT.

This clonotype was seen repeatedly, ten times or more. This rearrangement joins TRBV7-2 to TRBJ2-2; 11 nucleotides match TRBD1. Trimming removed 3 bases from V and 5 bases from J; junction bases left unmatched: 2. The CDR3 is 15 amino acids. Germline V gene lookup returns CDR1 SGHTA and CDR2 FQGNSA. CDR3 sequence: CASSFGQGATGELFF. CDR3 nucleotides: TGTGCCAGCAGCTTTGGACAGGGGGCAACCGGGGAGCTGTTTTTT.